This TCR beta chain was profiled in a study of T-cell reconstitution after alpha-beta-depleted transplantation in children. Overall study findings and caveats: At day 60, the high TCRbeta diversity found in some patients originated from recipient T cells and thymic progenitors that had survived. T cells produced anew were the main source of T-cell counts and diversity one year after transplant. Alpha-beta T cells present about two months after transplant were reported to originate from several hundred expanded graft clones.

As to this clonotype: Its cognate antigen is unknown.

Preparing the TCRbeta library involved the use of unique molecular identifiers. TCRdb itself ran the PCR reads through MiXCR, one entry per CDR3 protein. The top ten clones hold 14% of a sample with fewer than 550,000 distinct CDR3 sequences, about an eighth of them seen once. Between the trimmed V and J ends, which lost 6 bases and 3 bases, there was a span of 12 bases. The length of the CDR3 is 14 residues. This sequence was found in a female patient between 2 and 15 years old who had a stem cell transplant for aplastic anemia, so the T cells may come from the graft donor. The chain has TRBV12-3 or TRBV12-4 and TRBJ1-5; no clear D gene. Sequencing was performed on PBMCs, mostly from graft donor cells, taken 180 days after TCRalphabeta/CD19-depleted stem cell transplant. Here the CDR3 reads CASSPRGVNQPQHF. DNA of the CDR3: TGTGCCAGCAGCCCCCGAGGTGTCAATCAGCCCCAGCATTTT.